Listed below are T cell receptor beta chains from one sample, sequenced in a study of technical replicates of blood from four donors. Generated by immunoSEQ multiplex PCR, the TCRdb table keeps only in-frame clones and is missing some. Among roughly 93,000 clones, 90% to 97% were seen once, and the ten largest hold roughly 0.23%. Sequencing input: T cells isolated from PBMCs. The receptors were gathered from a human donor in good health. The CDR3 runs from the conserved cysteine through the conserved F or W. The D gene is left open where the match is weak. The listing skips clone size in some rows; elsewhere it reads once, few, many or a size class.

clone size | J gene | V gene | D gene | CDR3 DNA | CDR3 protein
once | TRBJ2-1 | TRBV27 | TRBD2 | TGTGCCAGCAGTTTATTACGGGACAGGGGCCTATCCGGGACTAGCGGGAGGTCCTACAATGAGCAGTTCTTC | CASSLLRDRGLSGTSGRSYNEQFF
NA | TRBJ2-5 | TRBV5-6 | TRBD1 | TGTGCCAGCAGCCAAGGGGGCGTTATACAAGAGACCCAGTACTTC | CASSQGGVIQETQYF
NA | TRBJ2-7 | TRBV18 | NA | TGTGCCAGCTCACCGACCGGACAGTCTAAATACGAGCAGTACTTC | CASSPTGQSKYEQYF
NA | TRBJ1-6 | TRBV27 | TRBD1 | TGTGCCAGCACTCAGACAGGGTTCCGTTCACCCCTCCACTTT | CASTQTGFRSPLHF
NA | TRBJ1-3 | TRBV5-1 | TRBD1 | TGCGCCAGTTCAACCGGGACAGTCTCTGGAAACACCATATATTTT | CASSTGTVSGNTIYF
NA | TRBJ2-3 | TRBV7-6 | NA | TGTGCCAGCAGCTTAGAACTAGCTTCGGATACGCAGTATTTT | CASSLELASDTQYF
once | TRBJ2-5 | TRBV19 | TRBD2 | TGTGCCAGTAGCTCCTCCGGGACTAGCGGGGCGGAGACCCAGTACTTC | CASSSSGTSGAETQYF
NA | TRBJ2-2 | TRBV28 | TRBD1 | TGTGCCAGCAGCTTGGACAGGGGGCGAGGGAACACCGGGGAGCTGTTTTTT | CASSLDRGRGNTGELFF
NA | TRBJ1-6 | TRBV13 | NA | TGTGCCAGCAGCCAAGGCCGGACAGCCCCAAGCTCCTATAATTCACCCCTCCACTTT | CASSQGRTAPSSYNSPLHF
NA | TRBJ2-7 | TRBV7-8 | NA | TGTGCCAGCAGCACTAGACAAGGAGCCTACGAGCAGTACTTC | CASSTRQGAYEQYF
NA | TRBJ1-6 | TRBV4-2 | TRBD1 | TGTGCCAGCAGCAAGTCCACCCGGGACAGGTCGAATTCCTATAATTCACCCCTCCACTTT | CASSKSTRDRSNSYNSPLHF
NA | TRBJ2-5 | TRBV19 | TRBD1 | TGTGCCAGTTCGGATCGATCAGGGGGTCAAGAGACCCAGTACTTC | CASSDRSGGQETQYF
NA | TRBJ1-2 | TRBV10-3 | NA | TGTGCCATCAGTCCACAGGGTCCCTATGGCTACACCTTC | CAISPQGPYGYTF
NA | TRBJ2-3 | TRBV2 | TRBD1 | TGTGCCAGCAGTGTAAAGGGGGGACAGGCGCAGTATTTT | CASSVKGGQAQYF
NA | TRBJ2-1 | TRBV7-2 | TRBD1 | TGTGCCAGCAGCTCGTTACACCCGGGACAGGGGTACAATGAGCAGTTCTTC | CASSSLHPGQGYNEQFF
NA | TRBJ1-3 | TRBV28 | NA | TGTGCCAGCAGGAGCCGGGGAGTCGGAAACACCATATATTTT | CASRSRGVGNTIYF
once | TRBJ1-5 | TRBV7-6 | NA | TGTGCCAGCAGCTTAGCGAGGCGGTTTCTCCCAAGGGGATTCAGGGAGGATCAGCCCCAGCATTTT | CASSLARRFLPRGFREDQPQHF
NA | TRBJ2-1 | TRBV15 | NA | TGTGCCACCAGCGTGAGGGAGGTCTCCTACAATGAGCAGTTCTTC | CATSVREVSYNEQFF
NA | TRBJ1-5 | TRBV5-4 | TRBD1 | TGTGCCAGCAGCCGACAGGGGGCGAATCAGCCCCAGCATTTT | CASSRQGANQPQHF